A single sample gave rise to the 21 T cell receptor beta chains below, sequenced in a study of spatial heterogeneity in lung cancer. The time point denotes: sample taken at primary tumor resection. Sequencing covered unsorted whole RNA taken from tumor, nontumor lung or frozen PBMC. Each CDR3 protein gets one entry after TCRdb re-called the 5' RACE reads with MiXCR. The repertoire holds 60,000 to 90,000 distinct CDR3 sequences, approximately 12% seen once, with 5.5% to 7.5% in the top ten. Material: PBMCs, obtained at surgery. Receptors were obtained from a male donor with early-stage non-small cell lung cancer.

Ten or more counts support this clonotype. The CDR3 DNA reads TGTGCCAGCAGCCTCTCTAGCGGACTCTTCCCGATGCAGTACTTC. This gives the protein CASSLSSGLFPMQYF. The genes are TRBV7-9 and TRBJ2-7, with 7 positions matching TRBD2. The CDR3 contains 15 residues. The germline V gene has CDR1 SEHNR and CDR2 FQNEAQ (reference sequence). The V segment lost 5 bases and the J segment 9 bases; nucleotides outside the gene matches: 16.

This clonotype was seen a few times. V and J are TRBV4-3 and TRBJ2-1, with 8 positions matching TRBD1. V was pared by 4 bases and J by 0 bases, with 5 bases of the junction left unmatched. Germline V gene lookup returns CDR1 LGHNA and CDR2 YSLEER. CDR3 length: 16 amino acids. The CDR3 region is CASSRSDRGSYNEQFF. In DNA, the CDR3 is TGCGCCAGCAGCCGGAGTGACAGGGGCTCCTACAATGAGCAGTTCTTC.

This clonotype was found a few times. The rearrangement uses TRBV28 and TRBJ2-1, with 7 bases aligning to TRBD1. CDR1 is MDHEN, CDR2 SYDVKM, per germline. V trimming: 7 bases; J trimming: 0 bases; junction bases outside the gene matches: 9. The length of the CDR3 is 16 residues. CDR3 amino acids: CASIETGPSSYNEQFF. CDR3 in DNA: TGTGCCAGCATAGAGACAGGGCCGAGCTCCTACAATGAGCAGTTCTTC.

This clonotype was observed at least ten times. This chain joins TRBV29-1 and TRBJ2-3; D is undetermined. The CDR3 is made up of 13 amino acids. Trimming removed 6 bases from V and 1 base from J, with 11 bases in between. Germline loops: CDR1 SQVTM, CDR2 ANQGSEA. As DNA, the CDR3 is TGCAGCGTAAAACCAGGAGGCACAGATACGCAGTATTTT. This gives the protein CSVKPGGTDTQYF.

The V call is TRBV6-5, the J call TRBJ1-3, with a weak D call TRBD1 (5 bases). V was shortened by 2 bases and J by 7 bases, with 9 bases between the two germline ends. CDR1 is MNHEY, CDR2 SVGAGI, per germline. CDR3 length: 13 residues. CDR3 sequence reads: CASSYARGNTIYF. As DNA, the CDR3 is TGTGCCAGCAGTTACGCGAGGGGCAACACCATATATTTT.

Only a few counts were recorded for this clonotype. The chain couples TRBV12-3 or TRBV12-4 to TRBJ1-4; TRBD1 matches at 7 bases. The CDR3 totals 14 residues. V was clipped by 6 bases and J by 11 bases; unmatched bases: 12. The CDR3 protein is CASSLLGQATKLFF. As DNA, the CDR3 is TGTGCCAGCAGCCTACTCGGACAGGCCACTAAACTGTTTTTT.

This chain joins TRBV12-3 or TRBV12-4 and TRBJ2-7; TRBD2 agrees at 7 bases. The length of the CDR3 is 13 residues. Losses at the gene ends were 8 bases for V and 6 bases for J; bases not matched to a gene: 10. CDR3 amino acids: CASCRIAGFEQYF. As DNA, the CDR3 is TGTGCCAGCTGTAGGATAGCGGGTTTCGAGCAGTACTTC.

In this sample, this clonotype turned up a few times. This chain joins TRBV9 and TRBJ2-2; D is unresolved. The germline gives CDR1 SGDLS, CDR2 YYNGEE. With 1 base removed from V and 3 bases from J, the gap between germline ends came to 13 bases. This CDR3 spans 16 amino acids. The CDR3 region is CASSVWYSPDTGELFF. CDR3 DNA sequence: TGTGCCAGCAGCGTATGGTACAGTCCAGACACCGGGGAGCTGTTTTTT.

The chain is built from TRBV5-6 and TRBJ2-7; 9 positions match TRBD2. V gave up 2 bases and J gave up 2 bases; unmatched junction bases: 11. Per germline, CDR1 SGHDT and CDR2 YYEEEE. This CDR3 is built from 17 residues. The CDR3 DNA reads as TGTGCCAGCAGCTTAGCCAGCGGGAGGTTTTTCGCCTACGAGCAGTACTTC. Amino acids: CASSLASGRFFAYEQYF. Combining the CDR3 with reference TRBV5-6 and TRBJ2-7 gives the whole variable domain DAGVTQSPTHLIKTRGQQVTLRCSPKSGHDTVSWYQQALGQGPQFIFQYYEEEERQRGNFPDRFSGHQFPNYSSELNVNALLLGDSALYLCASSLASGRFFAYEQYFGPGTRLTVT.

This clonotype was observed at least ten times. This chain joins TRBV7-2 and TRBJ2-1; D gene ambiguous. Per germline, CDR1 SGHTA and CDR2 FQGNSA. This CDR3 is built from 12 residues. V was cut by 0 bases and J by 15 bases, with 12 bases left in between. CDR3 sequence (DNA): TGTGCCAGCAGCTTAGCGGGCCCTCTCTGGTTCTTC. Protein product: CASSLAGPLWFF.

This clonotype has just a few counts. This chain joins TRBV5-1 and TRBJ2-5; 8 bases agree with TRBD1. V shed 5 bases, J shed 4 bases, and the junction held 7 bases outside the gene matches. CDR1 is SGHRS and CDR2 is YFSETQ in the germline V gene. The CDR3 spans 14 residues. Here the CDR3 reads CASSSTGGIETQYF. CDR3 nucleotides: TGCGCCAGCAGTTCAACAGGGGGAATAGAGACCCAGTACTTC.

This clonotype was detected only a few times. V and J are TRBV5-1 and TRBJ2-5; D not certain. Germline V gives CDR1 SGHRS, CDR2 YFSETQ. Trimming cost V 0 bases and J 5 bases, with 5 bases left between them. This CDR3 spans 12 amino acids. CDR3 residues: CASSLGSETQYF. CDR3 in DNA: TGCGCCAGCAGCTTGGGCAGTGAGACCCAGTACTTC.

The gene calls are TRBV5-1 and TRBJ2-3, with a weak D call TRBD1 (6 bases). Germline-derived CDR1 and CDR2 are SGHRS and YFSETQ. The CDR3 extends over 16 amino acids. Trimming removed 7 bases at V and 1 base at J, with 19 bases between. CDR3 loop: CASVPQGLEGTDTQYF. Written as DNA, the CDR3 is TGCGCCAGCGTCCCCCAGGGGCTCGAAGGCACAGATACGCAGTATTTT. The variable domain in full, completed from reference TRBV5-1 and TRBJ2-3, reads KAGVTQTPRYLIKTRGQQVTLSCSPISGHRSVSWYQQTPGQGLQFLFEYFSETQRNKGNFPGRFSGRQFSNSRSEMNVSTLELGDSALYLCASVPQGLEGTDTQYFGPGTRLTVL.

This chain connects TRBV27 to TRBJ2-2; TRBD1 agrees at 9 bases. Trimming cost V 5 bases and J 7 bases; bases outside gene matches: 14. CDR1 is MNHEY and CDR2 is SMNVEV in the germline V gene (reference sequence). The CDR3 contains 17 residues. CDR3 loop: CASSPPRRQGESGELFF. The CDR3, as DNA: TGTGCCAGCAGTCCTCCTCGTCGACAGGGGGAAAGCGGGGAGCTGTTTTTT.

This clonotype was counted between two and nine times. V usage is TRBV29-1 and J usage is TRBJ1-4, with TRBD1 identical over 8 bases. The germline gives CDR1 SQVTM, CDR2 ANQGSEA. The CDR3 spans 12 residues. With V trimmed by 5 bases and J by 6 bases, 2 bases remained unmatched. In DNA form, the CDR3 reads TGCAGCGTTCAGGGGGCAGATGAAAAACTGTTTTTT. This encodes CSVQGADEKLFF.

This clonotype was seen only a few times. The rearrangement joins TRBV2 to TRBJ1-5; D perhaps matches TRBD1 (6 bases). The CDR3 length is 15 residues. V was clipped by 2 bases and J by 6 bases, with 14 bases between them. Germline CDR1 and CDR2: SNHLY and FYNNEI. CDR3 in amino acids: CASSENYGGPQPQHF. As DNA, the CDR3 is TGTGCCAGCAGTGAAAACTACGGGGGCCCTCAGCCCCAGCATTTT.

The V and J genes are TRBV27 and TRBJ2-1; 8 bases agree with TRBD2. The V segment lost 5 bases and the J segment 6 bases; nucleotides outside the gene matches: 12. The CDR3 totals 16 residues. Per germline, CDR1 MNHEY and CDR2 SMNVEV (reference sequence). The CDR3 DNA reads TGTGCCAGCAGTCCTTCGGGAGGGCCGAATCCCAATGAGCAGTTCTTC. Translation: CASSPSGGPNPNEQFF.

The V gene is TRBV5-5, the J gene TRBJ1-4, with TRBD1 matching over 10 bases. This CDR3 region has 14 residues. The germline V gene encodes CDR1 SGHKS and CDR2 YYEKEE (reference sequence). The J segment lost 8 bases and the V segment lost 4 bases, leaving 5 bases of the junction unmatched. This CDR3 reads CASSPEGQGEKLFF. The CDR3 coding sequence is TGTGCCAGCAGCCCGGAGGGACAGGGGGAAAAACTGTTTTTT.

In this sample, this clonotype turned up many times. The rearrangement uses TRBV12-3 or TRBV12-4 and TRBJ2-1; 7 nucleotides agree with TRBD1. The CDR3 sequence is 16 residues long. V gave up 8 bases and J gave up 3 bases; unmatched junction bases: 13. The CDR3 protein is CASQEVGAGGYNEQFF. The CDR3, as DNA: TGTGCCAGCCAAGAGGTGGGGGCAGGGGGCTACAATGAGCAGTTCTTC.

In its sample, this clonotype was seen a few times. The V call is TRBV29-1, the J call TRBJ2-3; D gene uncertain. The V end lost 6 bases, the J end lost 2 bases, and 18 bases lay between the germline ends. Germline lookup yields CDR1 SQVTM and CDR2 ANQGSEA. The CDR3 is 15 amino acids. CDR3 nucleotide sequence: TGCAGCGTCCCTCCGGGTCGCCAAAACACAGATACGCAGTATTTT. Its translation: CSVPPGRQNTDTQYF.

This clonotype has more than one count but fewer than ten. The chain recombines TRBV3-1 with TRBJ2-1, with 11 bases that match TRBD2. This CDR3 has 16 amino acids. CDR1 is LGHDT, CDR2 YNNKEL, per germline (reference sequence). After removal of 1 base from V and 5 bases from J, the junction contained 4 bases not matched to a gene. Written as DNA, the CDR3 is TGTGCCAGCAGCCAAGCTAGCGGGAGGACCCACAATGAGCAGTTCTTC. Amino acids: CASSQASGRTHNEQFF.